This T cell receptor (beta chain) came from a study of Ad26.COV2.S vaccination and SARS-CoV-2 variants. Method: immunoSEQ multiplex PCR; TCRdb's copy keeps in-frame clones and lacks some. The sample has hundreds of thousands of clones, nearly 90% seen once. Specified treatment: some 19 received Ad26.COV2.S at low or high dose, single or two shots; about 5 received placebo; per-sample allocation not given. On day 63 after the first injection, vaccine and placebo recipients gave samples. V gave up 5 bases and J gave up 4 bases, with 11 bases separating them. The CDR3 runs 13 residues. This TCR was recovered from a person aged 18 to 59 who received the Ad26.COV2.S COVID-19 vaccine or a placebo. This specimen was peripheral blood, taken in a trial of Ad26.COV2.S vaccine versus placebo. The J gene is TRBJ1-2, the V gene TRBV12-3 or TRBV12-4; D is unresolved. Written as DNA, the CDR3 is TGTGCCAGCAGTACAACAGCGGGCTATGGCTACACCTTC. Protein sequence: CASSTTAGYGYTF.